The 27 T cell receptor beta chains below were found in one sample sequenced in a study of T cells in Graves' hyperthyroidism and ophthalmopathy. Amplified TCR beta CDR3 regions derived from RNA transcripts. In the first-round RT-PCR of the TCR CDR3, the HTBI primer set was used. TCRdb ran MiXCR on the multiplex PCR reads and lists one entry per CDR3 protein. The sample has 300,000 to 400,000 distinct CDR3 sequences, 13% to 15% seen once; the top ten hold around a fifth. The material sequenced was blood. The receptor source for this set is a woman in her twenties or thirties with Graves' ophthalmopathy.

This clonotype was counted many times. The V and J genes are TRBV2 and TRBJ2-5; 16 nucleotides match TRBD2. CDR3 length equals 17 residues. CDR1 and CDR2 (germline): SNHLY, FYNNEI. V trimming: 6 bases; J trimming: 2 bases; junction bases outside the gene matches: 6. CDR3 DNA: TGTGCCAGCAGGGCCGGGACTAGCGGGGGGGTACAAGAGACCCAGTACTTC. Its translation is CASRAGTSGGVQETQYF.

This rearrangement joins TRBV6-5 to TRBJ1-2; a weak D match, TRBD1 (5 bases). Trimming removed 5 bases from V and 1 base from J, with 14 bases in between. This CDR3 region has 15 residues. Germline CDR1 MNHEY, CDR2 SVGAGI. CDR3 in DNA: TGTGCCAGCAGTACCGACAGAACCAATAACTATGGCTACACCTTC. Amino acid sequence: CASSTDRTNNYGYTF.

This clonotype was seen more than once but under ten times. The chain joins TRBV6-5 to TRBJ1-1; D gene ambiguous. The V gene's germline CDR1 is MNHEY and CDR2 SVGAGI. The CDR3 extends over 13 amino acids. Trimming cost V 0 bases and J 10 bases, with 12 bases left between them. The CDR3 region is CASSYSKGYGAFF. The CDR3, as DNA: TGTGCCAGCAGTTACTCGAAAGGGTACGGAGCTTTCTTT.

This clonotype has ten or more counts. The chain joins TRBV11-3 to TRBJ2-7; the D call may be TRBD1 or TRBD2 (5 bases each). Trimming shortened V by 5 bases and J by 0 bases, and 5 bases separated the two germline ends. The CDR3 is 12 residues long. CDR1 is SGHNT and CDR2 is YENEEA in the germline V gene. The CDR3 nucleotides are TGTGCCAGCAGCGGGACCTCCTACGAGCAGTACTTC. Translated: CASSGTSYEQYF.

This clonotype was picked up many times. The rearrangement joins TRBV7-8 to TRBJ1-4; 7 bases are a match to TRBD1. Germline assignment: CDR1 SGHVS and CDR2 FQNEAQ. The CDR3 contains 16 residues. The J segment lost 3 bases and the V segment lost 5 bases, leaving 9 bases of the junction unmatched. The CDR3 bases are TGTGCCAGCAGCCACCCGAACAGGGGTGCTAATGAAAAACTGTTTTTT. Amino acids: CASSHPNRGANEKLFF.

The table lists this clonotype with many counts. This chain connects TRBV28 to TRBJ2-1; 9 bases match TRBD1. The ends lost 7 bases at V and 9 bases at J; junction bases unmatched: 10. Germline V gene sequence: CDR1 MDHEN, CDR2 SYDVKM. The CDR3 is made up of 14 amino acids. The CDR3, as DNA: TGTGCCAGCATGGTAGGGACAGGGAAAAGTGAGCAGTTCTTC. Translating gives CASMVGTGKSEQFF.

This clonotype showed up many times. The chain recombines TRBV6-1 with TRBJ1-1; no definite D call. V was trimmed by 4 bases and J by 0 bases, leaving 15 bases between them. Germline-derived CDR1 and CDR2 are MNHNS and SASEGT. This CDR3 is built from 16 residues. CDR3 nucleotides: TGTGCCAGCAGTGTGGGTGAGTTGGAAATGAACACTGAAGCTTTCTTT. Protein product: CASSVGELEMNTEAFF.

This clonotype turned up a few times. This chain uses TRBV19 with TRBJ1-5; no clear D gene. In germline, CDR1 is LNHDA, CDR2 SQIVND (reference sequence). CDR3 size: 13 residues. Trimming removed 6 bases at V and 5 bases at J, with 11 bases between. The CDR3 sequence is CASSQSRDQPQHF. CDR3 sequence (DNA): TGTGCCAGTAGCCAAAGCCGAGATCAGCCCCAGCATTTT.

Regarding this clonotype: A read error is possible here, since a much larger clone lies one base away. The chain employs TRBV7-9 and TRBJ2-7; TRBD1 matches at 9 bases. CDR3 length equals 14 residues. V dropped 3 bases and J dropped 9; count of bases not matched to a gene: 9. CDR1 is SEHNR and CDR2 is FQNEAQ in the germline V gene (reference sequence). CDR3 loop: CASSFTGGVEGQYF. Written as DNA, the CDR3 is TGTGCCAGCAGCTTTACAGGGGGCGTTGAGGGGCAGTACTTC.

This clonotype was counted at least ten times. V is TRBV6-1 and J is TRBJ1-2; TRBD1 agrees at 9 bases. This CDR3 is 12 amino acids long. Germline V gives CDR1 MNHNS, CDR2 SASEGT. V trimming: 6 bases; J trimming: 7 bases; junction bases outside the gene matches: 3. For the CDR3, the DNA is TGTGCCAGCAGCGGGACAGGGCTTGGCTACACCTTC. Its translation: CASSGTGLGYTF.

This clonotype showed up many times. The V and J genes are TRBV10-3 and TRBJ2-7; D unresolved. The CDR3 has 12 residues. Trimming removed 2 bases at V and 5 bases at J, with 7 bases between. Germline loops: CDR1 ENHRY, CDR2 SYGVKD. The CDR3 DNA is TGTGCCATCAGTGAGAGAGCGAACGAGCAGTACTTC. The encoded protein is CAISERANEQYF.

Many counts were recorded for this clonotype. The rearrangement links TRBV7-2 to TRBJ2-3; no firm D call. This CDR3 contains 13 residues. V was trimmed by 4 bases and J by 3 bases, leaving 8 bases between them. Germline V lookup: CDR1 SGHTA, CDR2 FQGNSA. The CDR3 nucleotides read TGTGCCAGCAGCTCGACCTGGACAGATACGCAGTATTTT. Translating gives CASSSTWTDTQYF.

In its sample, this clonotype was seen many times. The V gene is TRBV29-1, the J gene TRBJ1-4, with a tentative D call TRBD1 (5 bases). CDR3 length: 13 amino acids. Germline values: CDR1 SQVTM, CDR2 ANQGSEA. V lost 4 bases, J lost 8 bases, and 14 bases lay in between. Here the CDR3 reads CSVGRGAEEKLFF. CDR3 nucleotides: TGCAGCGTTGGAAGGGGCGCTGAGGAAAAACTGTTTTTT.

This clonotype was seen ten or more times. V is TRBV7-2 and J is TRBJ2-3; 12 positions match TRBD2. V dropped 3 bases and J dropped 4; count of bases not matched to a gene: 8. This CDR3 is built from 17 residues. The germline V gene has CDR1 SGHTA and CDR2 FQGNSA. The CDR3 sequence: CASSFGLAGGHADTQYF. The CDR3 DNA reads as TGTGCCAGCAGCTTCGGGCTAGCGGGGGGGCATGCAGATACGCAGTATTTT.

This clonotype was counted at least ten times. The chain has TRBV5-6 and TRBJ2-5; 12 nucleotides match TRBD2. This CDR3 has 16 residues. CDR1 and CDR2 from the germline V gene are SGHDT and YYEEEE. V trimming: 5 bases; J trimming: 2 bases; junction bases outside the gene matches: 7. The CDR3 bases are TGTGCCAGCAGACCCGGACTAGCGGGGCTTCAAGAGACCCAGTACTTC. Its translation: CASRPGLAGLQETQYF.

This clonotype showed up many times. The CDR3 is CASSTGPPSYEQYF. The DNA for the CDR3 is TGTGCCAGCAGTACCGGGCCACCCTCCTACGAGCAGTACTTC. V usage is TRBV12-3 or TRBV12-4 and J usage is TRBJ2-7, with no clear D. Trimming left V 5 bases short and J 0 bases short, with 11 bases between. The CDR3 has 14 amino acids.

Ten or more counts support this clonotype. For the CDR3, the DNA is TGTGCCAGCAGCTTAAGACTAGCGGGGGAGGAGACCCAGTACTTC. The encoded protein is CASSLRLAGEETQYF. This sequence joins TRBV7-9 and TRBJ2-5; TRBD2 matches 12 bases. This CDR3 is 15 amino acids long. J was trimmed by 5 bases and V by 2 bases; bases with no gene match: 3. The germline CDR1 and CDR2 sequences are SEHNR and FQNEAQ (reference sequence).

The rearrangement links TRBV20-1 to TRBJ1-5; D ambiguous. This CDR3 has 12 residues. V was pared by 6 bases and J by 3 bases, with 9 bases between. Looked up from germline, CDR1 is DFQATT and CDR2 is SNEGSKA (reference sequence). The CDR3 DNA reads TGCAGTGCCACCCGTTACAATCAGCCCCAGCATTTT. Protein: CSATRYNQPQHF.

This clonotype was seen many times. The chain couples TRBV7-9 to TRBJ1-1; D gene ambiguous. The germline V and J ends were trimmed by 11 bases and 7 bases, with 14 bases remaining between them. Per germline, CDR1 SEHNR and CDR2 FQNEAQ (reference sequence). The CDR3 runs 11 residues. CDR3 DNA: TGTGCCGCAGCGTATGGAAATGAAGCTTTCTTT. Its translation is CAAAYGNEAFF.

The CDR3 sequence is CASAPSWGENGNTEAFF. The CDR3 DNA follows: TGTGCCAGCGCCCCGAGTTGGGGAGAGAATGGGAACACTGAAGCTTTCTTT. The V and J genes are TRBV5-8 and TRBJ1-1; D is undetermined. The CDR3 length is 17 residues. Germline V gene lookup returns CDR1 SGHTS and CDR2 YDEGEE. V lost 7 bases, J lost 1 base, and 23 bases lay in between.

This clonotype has at least ten counts. This chain joins TRBV28 and TRBJ2-1; TRBD1 or TRBD2 may be the D gene (5 bases each). CDR3 length: 15 amino acids. V was trimmed by 6 bases and J by 8 bases, leaving 20 bases between them. The V gene's germline CDR1 is MDHEN and CDR2 SYDVKM. CDR3 nucleotide sequence: TGTGCCAGCAGCCCCGGGACCGCGGCATGGGATGAGCAGTTCTTC. Translating it yields CASSPGTAAWDEQFF.

In its sample, this clonotype was seen many times. The chain recombines TRBV28 with TRBJ1-1, with a possible D match to TRBD1 (5 bases). In germline, CDR1 is MDHEN, CDR2 SYDVKM. The CDR3 covers 13 residues. Trimming cost V 10 bases and J 6 bases, with 18 bases left between them. CDR3: CATLGPLGAEAFF. The CDR3 nucleotides are TGTGCCACGCTGGGACCGCTAGGGGCTGAAGCTTTCTTT.

This clonotype has ten or more counts. The rearrangement joins TRBV30 to TRBJ2-1; TRBD1 is a possible D gene (5 bases). The CDR3 is 11 residues long. Trimming shortened V by 0 bases and J by 10 bases, and 7 bases separated the two germline ends. Germline V CDR1 and CDR2: GTSNPN, SVGIG (reference sequence). This CDR3 reads CAWSVGQEQFF. Here the CDR3 DNA reads TGTGCCTGGAGTGTCGGACAAGAGCAGTTCTTC.

This clonotype was detected many times. The chain uses TRBV7-9 and TRBJ1-4; no firm D call. Germline V gives CDR1 SEHNR, CDR2 FQNEAQ (reference sequence). The CDR3 runs to 16 residues. The V gene lost 6 bases and the J gene lost 4 bases, with 18 bases spanning the gap. The CDR3 DNA follows: TGTGCCAGCAGTACTACAGAGGCGAGGAGTAATGAAAAACTGTTTTTT. Amino acids: CASSTTEARSNEKLFF. The full variable domain, in which reference TRBV7-9 and TRBJ1-4 provide the parts outside the CDR3, is DTGVSQNPRHKITKRGQNVTFRCDPISEHNRLYWYRQTLGQGPEFLTYFQNEAQLEKSRLLSDRFSAERPKGSFSTLEIQRTEQGDSAMYLCASSTTEARSNEKLFFGSGTQLSVL.

The rearrangement links TRBV6-5 to TRBJ1-5; D is unclear. The V end was cut by 4 bases, the J end by 10 bases, with 20 bases between. Looked up from germline, CDR1 is MNHEY and CDR2 is SVGAGI. The CDR3 has 15 amino acids. The CDR3 region has the DNA TGTGCCAGCAGTTCCCCTAGTGGAGGTAAGGGTCCCCAGCATTTT. Translation: CASSSPSGGKGPQHF.

The sample holds many counts of this clonotype. V is TRBV20-1 and J is TRBJ1-5; 7 nucleotides agree with TRBD1. The V and J ends lost 4 bases and 2 bases, in that order; junction bases with no gene match: 8. Germline V gene data show CDR1 as DFQATT and CDR2 as SNEGSKA (reference sequence). The CDR3 runs 15 residues. The CDR3 loop reads CSATTGLGGNQPQHF. CDR3 in DNA: TGCAGTGCTACGACAGGGCTGGGTGGCAATCAGCCCCAGCATTTT.

This clonotype was observed many times. The rearrangement uses TRBV20-1 and TRBJ1-2, with 10 bases identical to TRBD1. CDR1 and CDR2 from the germline V gene are DFQATT and SNEGSKA (reference sequence). Trimming took 7 bases from V and 3 from J; bases not matched to a gene: 8. The CDR3 extends over 14 amino acids. This CDR3 is CSVGDRGRDYGYTF. CDR3 sequence (DNA): TGCAGTGTCGGCGACAGGGGGCGGGACTATGGCTACACCTTC.